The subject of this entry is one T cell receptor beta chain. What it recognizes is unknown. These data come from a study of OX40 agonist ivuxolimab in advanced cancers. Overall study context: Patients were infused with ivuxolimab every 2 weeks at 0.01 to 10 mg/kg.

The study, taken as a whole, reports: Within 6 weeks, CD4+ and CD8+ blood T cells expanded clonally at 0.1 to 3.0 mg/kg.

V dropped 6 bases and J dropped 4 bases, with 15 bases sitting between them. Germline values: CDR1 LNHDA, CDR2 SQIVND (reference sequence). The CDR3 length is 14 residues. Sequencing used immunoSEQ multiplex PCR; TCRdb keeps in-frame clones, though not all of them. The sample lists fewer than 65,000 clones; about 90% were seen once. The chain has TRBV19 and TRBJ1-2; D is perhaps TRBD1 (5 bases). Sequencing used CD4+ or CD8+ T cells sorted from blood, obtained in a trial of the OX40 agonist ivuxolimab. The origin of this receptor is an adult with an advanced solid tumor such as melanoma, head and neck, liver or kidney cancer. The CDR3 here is CASSALGAVYGYTF. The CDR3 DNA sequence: TGTGCCAGTAGCGCACTAGGGGCGGTCTATGGCTACACCTTC.